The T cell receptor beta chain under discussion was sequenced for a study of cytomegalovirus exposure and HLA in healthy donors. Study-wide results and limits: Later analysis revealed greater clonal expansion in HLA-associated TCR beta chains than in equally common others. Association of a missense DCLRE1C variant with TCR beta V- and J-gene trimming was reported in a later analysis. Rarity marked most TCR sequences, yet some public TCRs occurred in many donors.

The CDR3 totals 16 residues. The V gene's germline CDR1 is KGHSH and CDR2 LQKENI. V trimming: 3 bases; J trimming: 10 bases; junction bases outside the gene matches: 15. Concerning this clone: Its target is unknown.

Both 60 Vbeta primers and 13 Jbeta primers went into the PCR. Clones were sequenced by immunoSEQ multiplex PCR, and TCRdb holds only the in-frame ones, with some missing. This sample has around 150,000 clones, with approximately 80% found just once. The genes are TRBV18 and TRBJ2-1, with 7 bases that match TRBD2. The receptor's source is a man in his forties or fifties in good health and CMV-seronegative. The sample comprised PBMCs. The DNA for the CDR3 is TGTGCCAGCTCACCGGAGCGGGGCCGCGGAGGGAGCGAGCAGTTCTTC. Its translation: CASSPERGRGGSEQFF.